The 13 T cell receptor beta chains in this list originate from one sample, sequenced in a study of blood T cell repertoires in COVID-19. This table comes from immunoSEQ multiplex PCR, and its TCRdb copy is limited to in-frame clones, with some not included. The sample carries more than 50,000 clones, 73% recorded once. Sample: peripheral blood. The receptors originated from a woman in her sixties or seventies with acute or convalescent COVID-19.

The V gene is TRBV18, the J gene TRBJ2-4; 8 nucleotides line up with TRBD1. The CDR3 runs to 18 residues. The V segment lost 5 bases and the J segment 1 base; nucleotides outside the gene matches: 13. CDR1 and CDR2 (germline): KGHSH, LQKENI. CDR3 sequence reads: CASSAYPGGSLAKNIQYF. CDR3 coding DNA: TGTGCCAGCTCAGCCTATCCAGGGGGCTCATTGGCCAAAAACATTCAGTACTTC. The variable domain in full, completed from reference TRBV18 and TRBJ2-4, reads NAGVMQNPRHLVRRRGQEARLRCSPMKGHSHVYWYRQLPEEGLKFMVYLQKENIIDESGMPKERFSAEFPKEGPSILRIQQVVRGDSAAYFCASSAYPGGSLAKNIQYFGAGTRLSVL.

This clone turned up a few times. The CDR3 is CASGQGNQPQHF. CDR3 bases: TGTGCCAGCGGACAGGGGAACCAGCCCCAGCATTTT. The rearrangement joins TRBV2 to TRBJ1-5; TRBD1 matches 9 bases. Germline V gene sequence: CDR1 SNHLY, CDR2 FYNNEI. The V gene end was trimmed by 8 bases and the J gene end by 7 bases; junction bases not matched to a gene: 3. This CDR3 comprises 12 residues.

This chain links TRBV11-3 with TRBJ2-1; TRBD2 matches at 7 bases. There are 16 residues in the CDR3. Trimming cost V 2 bases and J 4 bases; bases outside gene matches: 8. Germline V CDR1 and CDR2: SGHNT, YENEEA. CDR3 in DNA: TGTGCCAGCAGCTTAAAAGCTAGCGGTGGGTACAATGAGCAGTTCTTC. Its translation: CASSLKASGGYNEQFF.

The chain recombines TRBV10-2 with TRBJ1-2, with TRBD1 identical over 9 bases. Germline V gene lookup returns CDR1 WSHSY and CDR2 SAAADI. The CDR3 consists of 15 residues. The V segment lost 4 bases and the J segment 6 bases; nucleotides outside the gene matches: 9. DNA for the CDR3: TGCGCCAGCAGTGTAGGGACAGGGTCTTGGGATGGCTACACCTTC. Protein product: CASSVGTGSWDGYTF.

The gene calls are TRBV30 and TRBJ1-4; the D is unclear. Germline loops: CDR1 GTSNPN, CDR2 SVGIG (reference sequence). The ends were cut back, 0 bases at V and 14 bases at J, with 19 bases in the middle. CDR3 length: 14 amino acids. CDR3 sequence reads: CAWSVKRTEEELFF. For the CDR3, the DNA is TGTGCCTGGAGTGTAAAGAGGACTGAGGAAGAGCTGTTTTTT.

As regards this clone: One end of the junction is discordant with germline, which a read error may explain. The chain has TRBV5-1 and TRBJ2-2; 7 positions agree with TRBD1. The CDR3 consists of 15 residues. CDR1 and CDR2 (germline): SGHRS, YFSETQ. In DNA form, the CDR3 reads TGCGCCAGCAGCTTGAACCGGGACAGATACCGGGGAGCTGTTTTT. It yields the protein CASSLNRDRYRGAVF.

CDR3: CASSVGQNPEKLFF. The CDR3 region has the DNA TGTGCCAGCAGCGTAGGACAAAATCCCGAAAAACTGTTTTTT. V is TRBV9 and J is TRBJ1-4; D gene ambiguous. The germline V gene has CDR1 SGDLS and CDR2 YYNGEE. The CDR3 contains 14 residues. V was cut by 0 bases and J by 8 bases, with 11 bases left in between.

The rearrangement joins TRBV9 to TRBJ2-7, with D possibly being TRBD1 (6 bases). This CDR3 contains 15 residues. In germline, CDR1 is SGDLS, CDR2 YYNGEE. V lost 0 bases and J 0 bases, leaving 10 bases between the germline ends. The DNA of the CDR3 is TGTGCCAGCAGCGTAGATAGGGGGAGCTCCTACGAGCAGTACTTC. Translated: CASSVDRGSSYEQYF.

The chain recombines TRBV2 with TRBJ1-2; no clear D. Looked up from germline, CDR1 is SNHLY and CDR2 is FYNNEI. Trimming pared 8 bases from V and 3 bases from J, leaving 16 bases between. The CDR3 is made up of 14 amino acids. For the CDR3, the DNA is TGTGCCAGCGAGGCAACTGCCTTGGACTATGGCTACACCTTC. Its protein is CASEATALDYGYTF.

The CDR3 reads CASSFRQGPGGYTF. CDR3 in DNA: TGTGCCAGCAGCTTTAGACAGGGTCCCGGGGGCTACACCTTC. The genes are TRBV5-4 and TRBJ1-2; 7 bases agree with TRBD1. The CDR3 consists of 14 residues. The V gene's germline CDR1 is SGHNT and CDR2 YYREEE (reference sequence). The V segment lost 2 bases and the J segment 8 bases; nucleotides outside the gene matches: 9.

This clone was counted once. The chain couples TRBV5-1 to TRBJ2-5, with 9 bases that match TRBD2. Germline CDR1 is SGHRS and CDR2 is YFSETQ. After removal of 2 bases from V and 3 bases from J, the junction contained 8 bases not matched to a gene. The length of the CDR3 is 16 residues. CDR3: CASSFFGSGGEETQYF. As DNA, the CDR3 is TGCGCCAGCAGCTTTTTTGGTAGCGGGGGAGAAGAGACCCAGTACTTC.

This chain uses TRBV5-1 with TRBJ2-4; possible D gene TRBD2, 7 bases. Per the germline V gene, CDR1 is SGHRS and CDR2 is YFSETQ. With 7 bases removed from V and 8 bases from J, the gap between germline ends came to 13 bases. The CDR3 spans 12 residues. CDR3 amino acids: CASSREGDIQYF. The DNA of the CDR3 is TGCGCCAGCTCGAGGGAGGGGGACATTCAGTACTTC.

This chain uses TRBV29-1 with TRBJ2-7, with a weak D call TRBD2 (5 bases). CDR3 length equals 14 residues. Trimming pared 6 bases from V and 6 bases from J, leaving 21 bases between. The germline CDR1 and CDR2 sequences are SQVTM and ANQGSEA. In DNA, the CDR3 is TGCAGCGTCACCTGGGCCCTGGGAGCGACCGAGCAGTACTTC. Translated, it gives CSVTWALGATEQYF.